These 17 T cell receptor beta chains were all obtained from the same sample, sequenced in a study of identical twins. TCRdb reprocessed the 5' RACE reads with MiXCR, giving one entry per CDR3 protein. The repertoire includes roughly 290,000 distinct CDR3 sequences, 8% to 9.5% of them detected once, and roughly 7% sits in the top ten. These same data were also listed under a study on yellow fever vaccine responses in identical twins.

What was sequenced was CD8+ T cells sorted from blood. The receptors come from a woman under 30 in good health.

This clonotype was counted ten times or more. V gene TRBV11-2 combines with J gene TRBJ2-7; D tentatively fits TRBD1 or TRBD2 (5 bases each). Trimming took off 4 bases at V and 2 bases at J, with 21 bases between the two ends. This CDR3 is built from 17 residues. Germline V gene data show CDR1 as SGHAT and CDR2 as FQNNGV. This CDR3 reads CASSSYGGNGQTYEQYF. CDR3 in DNA: TGTGCCAGCAGCTCCTATGGGGGTAACGGGCAAACCTACGAGCAGTACTTC.

The chain carries TRBV6-5 and TRBJ2-5, with 8 bases fitting TRBD2. After removal of 4 bases from V and 2 bases from J, the junction contained 9 bases not matched to a gene. The length of the CDR3 is 16 residues. Germline V gene lookup returns CDR1 MNHEY and CDR2 SVGAGI. The CDR3 loop reads CASSSRALAGQETQYF. The DNA of the CDR3 is TGTGCCAGCAGTTCCCGGGCTTTAGCGGGGCAAGAGACCCAGTACTTC.

The chain uses TRBV3-1 and TRBJ2-2, with D possibly matching TRBD1 (5 bases). Trimming left V 1 base short and J 4 bases short, with 10 bases between. Germline CDR1 and CDR2: LGHDT and YNNKEL (reference sequence). The CDR3 totals 15 residues. CDR3 amino acids: CASSQVARGTGELFF. The DNA of the CDR3 is TGTGCCAGCAGCCAAGTTGCTAGGGGCACCGGGGAGCTGTTTTTT.

CDR3 in DNA: TGCAGTGCTAGAGATCCGCAGGGGCGGAACACTGAAGCTTTCTTT. Its protein product is CSARDPQGRNTEAFF. V is TRBV20-1 and J is TRBJ1-1, with a weak D call TRBD1 (6 bases). Germline CDR1 reads DFQATT; CDR2 reads SNEGSKA (reference sequence). This CDR3 comprises 15 residues. V was trimmed by 0 bases and J by 1 base, leaving 12 bases between them.

The chain employs TRBV7-9 and TRBJ2-7, with TRBD1 matching over 7 bases. Germline V gene sequence: CDR1 SEHNR, CDR2 FQNEAQ (reference sequence). The CDR3 extends over 13 amino acids. The trim removed 5 bases at V and 3 bases at J, leaving 4 bases unmatched. CDR3 in amino acids: CASSRWDSYEQYF. CDR3 sequence (DNA): TGTGCCAGCAGCCGATGGGACAGCTACGAGCAGTACTTC. Full variable domain (remainder filled in from reference TRBV7-9 and TRBJ2-7): DTGVSQNPRHKITKRGQNVTFRCDPISEHNRLYWYRQTLGQGPEFLTYFQNEAQLEKSRLLSDRFSAERPKGSFSTLEIQRTEQGDSAMYLCASSRWDSYEQYFGPGTRLTVT.

The table lists this clonotype with many counts. V and J are TRBV6-2 or TRBV6-3 and TRBJ2-1; 8 bases are a match to TRBD1. Germline V gives CDR1 MNHEY, CDR2 SVGEGT. V lost 6 bases and J lost 1; bases outside the gene matches: 8. CDR3 size: 16 residues. CDR3 loop: CASSQGAGGSYNEQFF. CDR3 in DNA: TGTGCCAGCAGCCAGGGGGCTGGGGGTTCCTACAATGAGCAGTTCTTC.

This clonotype was seen a handful of times. The J gene is TRBJ2-1, the V gene TRBV5-6; maybe TRBD2 (6 bases). The germline V gene has CDR1 SGHDT and CDR2 YYEEEE. Trimming took 0 bases from V and 9 from J, leaving 10 bases between them. This CDR3 comprises 13 residues. Here the CDR3 reads CASSLGRVGEQFF. The DNA of the CDR3 is TGTGCCAGCAGCTTGGGGAGGGTGGGTGAGCAGTTCTTC.

This rearrangement joins TRBV19 to TRBJ2-1, with D possibly TRBD2 on 5 matching bases. Germline V gene data show CDR1 as LNHDA and CDR2 as SQIVND (reference sequence). CDR3 length: 14 residues. Trimming took 1 base from V and 3 from J, leaving 7 bases between them. The CDR3 reads CASSIGDYYNEQFF. The CDR3 nucleotides are TGTGCCAGTAGTATAGGAGACTACTACAATGAGCAGTTCTTC.

This clonotype was counted ten times or more. The chain joins TRBV7-3 to TRBJ2-7; D is ambiguous. Trimming cost V 2 bases and J 7 bases, with 18 bases left between them. Germline CDR1 and CDR2: SGHTA and FQGTGA. The CDR3 is made up of 15 amino acids. The CDR3 DNA reads as TGTGCCAGCAGCTTAGCCTCTAGACGTTTTATGGAGCAGTACTTC. Protein sequence: CASSLASRRFMEQYF.

This sequence joins TRBV5-1 and TRBJ2-5, with D unclear. The CDR3 sequence is 15 residues long. Deletions cut 1 base from V and 1 base from J, with 11 bases between. The V gene's germline CDR1 is SGHRS and CDR2 YFSETQ. The CDR3 protein is CASSLLSGTQETQYF. For the CDR3, the DNA is TGCGCCAGCAGCTTGTTATCAGGCACCCAAGAGACCCAGTACTTC.

In its sample, this clonotype was seen a few times. The chain joins TRBV7-9 to TRBJ2-5, with 12 positions matching TRBD2. Looked up from germline, CDR1 is SEHNR and CDR2 is FQNEAQ (reference sequence). V trimming: 3 bases; J trimming: 5 bases; junction bases outside the gene matches: 7. The CDR3 covers 16 residues. The CDR3 region is CASSFPTSGSEETQYF. CDR3 coding DNA: TGTGCCAGCAGCTTCCCGACTAGCGGGAGCGAGGAGACCCAGTACTTC.

This clonotype was found many times. The rearrangement links TRBV4-1 to TRBJ2-1; possibly TRBD1 or TRBD2 for D (5 bases each). The CDR3 totals 14 residues. Trimming cost V 1 base and J 6 bases, with 10 bases left between them. Germline V gene data show CDR1 as MGHRA and CDR2 as YSYEKL. This CDR3 is CASSQAGTLNEQFF. The CDR3, as DNA: TGCGCCAGCAGCCAAGCCGGGACCCTCAATGAGCAGTTCTTC.

This clonotype was counted many times. The chain is built from TRBV5-1 and TRBJ2-7, with D maybe TRBD2 (6 bases). The CDR3 spans 14 residues. Germline assignment: CDR1 SGHRS and CDR2 YFSETQ. V shed 9 bases and J shed 4 bases, with 20 bases lying between them. The chain's CDR3 is CANPCPSAGYEQYF. In DNA form, the CDR3 reads TGCGCCAACCCGTGCCCCTCCGCGGGATACGAGCAGTACTTC.

The gene calls are TRBV29-1 and TRBJ2-7; 9 nucleotides agree with TRBD1. The germline gives CDR1 SQVTM, CDR2 ANQGSEA. CDR3 size: 14 residues. V lost 6 bases and J lost 2; bases outside the gene matches: 8. CDR3 sequence: CSVEEQGAPYEQYF. The DNA for the CDR3 is TGCAGCGTCGAGGAACAGGGGGCCCCCTACGAGCAGTACTTC.

This clonotype was observed a few times. The chain carries TRBV19 and TRBJ2-7; D call uncertain. The CDR3 contains 13 residues. V lost 7 bases, J lost 0 bases, and 10 bases lay in between. CDR1 is LNHDA, CDR2 SQIVND, per germline (reference sequence). CDR3 coding DNA: TGTGCCAGTATGGGTCAGGACTCCTACGAGCAGTACTTC. Translated, it gives CASMGQDSYEQYF.

In the case of this clonotype: This could be a read error, since a much larger clone is one nucleotide away. This chain links TRBV3-1 with TRBJ2-1; D remains ambiguous. CDR3 length: 11 residues. Germline values: CDR1 LGHDT, CDR2 YNNKEL (reference sequence). The DNA for the CDR3 is TGTACCAGCACACAAGGGAATGAGCAGTTCTTC. Its translation is CTSTQGNEQFF.

The chain uses TRBV29-1 and TRBJ1-1; D gene unclear. V shed 7 bases and J shed 6 bases, with 12 bases lying between them. From germline, CDR1 is SQVTM and CDR2 ANQGSEA. The CDR3 is 11 residues long. The DNA of the CDR3 is TGCAGCGCTGGGCTTGGCGCTGAAGCTTTCTTT. Encoded protein: CSAGLGAEAFF. The full variable domain, in which reference TRBV29-1 and TRBJ1-1 provide the parts outside the CDR3, is SAVISQKPSRDICQRGTSLTIQCQVDSQVTMMFWYRQQPGQSLTLIATANQGSEATYESGFVIDKFPISRPNLTFSTLTVSNMSPEDSSIYLCSAGLGAEAFFGQGTRLTVV.